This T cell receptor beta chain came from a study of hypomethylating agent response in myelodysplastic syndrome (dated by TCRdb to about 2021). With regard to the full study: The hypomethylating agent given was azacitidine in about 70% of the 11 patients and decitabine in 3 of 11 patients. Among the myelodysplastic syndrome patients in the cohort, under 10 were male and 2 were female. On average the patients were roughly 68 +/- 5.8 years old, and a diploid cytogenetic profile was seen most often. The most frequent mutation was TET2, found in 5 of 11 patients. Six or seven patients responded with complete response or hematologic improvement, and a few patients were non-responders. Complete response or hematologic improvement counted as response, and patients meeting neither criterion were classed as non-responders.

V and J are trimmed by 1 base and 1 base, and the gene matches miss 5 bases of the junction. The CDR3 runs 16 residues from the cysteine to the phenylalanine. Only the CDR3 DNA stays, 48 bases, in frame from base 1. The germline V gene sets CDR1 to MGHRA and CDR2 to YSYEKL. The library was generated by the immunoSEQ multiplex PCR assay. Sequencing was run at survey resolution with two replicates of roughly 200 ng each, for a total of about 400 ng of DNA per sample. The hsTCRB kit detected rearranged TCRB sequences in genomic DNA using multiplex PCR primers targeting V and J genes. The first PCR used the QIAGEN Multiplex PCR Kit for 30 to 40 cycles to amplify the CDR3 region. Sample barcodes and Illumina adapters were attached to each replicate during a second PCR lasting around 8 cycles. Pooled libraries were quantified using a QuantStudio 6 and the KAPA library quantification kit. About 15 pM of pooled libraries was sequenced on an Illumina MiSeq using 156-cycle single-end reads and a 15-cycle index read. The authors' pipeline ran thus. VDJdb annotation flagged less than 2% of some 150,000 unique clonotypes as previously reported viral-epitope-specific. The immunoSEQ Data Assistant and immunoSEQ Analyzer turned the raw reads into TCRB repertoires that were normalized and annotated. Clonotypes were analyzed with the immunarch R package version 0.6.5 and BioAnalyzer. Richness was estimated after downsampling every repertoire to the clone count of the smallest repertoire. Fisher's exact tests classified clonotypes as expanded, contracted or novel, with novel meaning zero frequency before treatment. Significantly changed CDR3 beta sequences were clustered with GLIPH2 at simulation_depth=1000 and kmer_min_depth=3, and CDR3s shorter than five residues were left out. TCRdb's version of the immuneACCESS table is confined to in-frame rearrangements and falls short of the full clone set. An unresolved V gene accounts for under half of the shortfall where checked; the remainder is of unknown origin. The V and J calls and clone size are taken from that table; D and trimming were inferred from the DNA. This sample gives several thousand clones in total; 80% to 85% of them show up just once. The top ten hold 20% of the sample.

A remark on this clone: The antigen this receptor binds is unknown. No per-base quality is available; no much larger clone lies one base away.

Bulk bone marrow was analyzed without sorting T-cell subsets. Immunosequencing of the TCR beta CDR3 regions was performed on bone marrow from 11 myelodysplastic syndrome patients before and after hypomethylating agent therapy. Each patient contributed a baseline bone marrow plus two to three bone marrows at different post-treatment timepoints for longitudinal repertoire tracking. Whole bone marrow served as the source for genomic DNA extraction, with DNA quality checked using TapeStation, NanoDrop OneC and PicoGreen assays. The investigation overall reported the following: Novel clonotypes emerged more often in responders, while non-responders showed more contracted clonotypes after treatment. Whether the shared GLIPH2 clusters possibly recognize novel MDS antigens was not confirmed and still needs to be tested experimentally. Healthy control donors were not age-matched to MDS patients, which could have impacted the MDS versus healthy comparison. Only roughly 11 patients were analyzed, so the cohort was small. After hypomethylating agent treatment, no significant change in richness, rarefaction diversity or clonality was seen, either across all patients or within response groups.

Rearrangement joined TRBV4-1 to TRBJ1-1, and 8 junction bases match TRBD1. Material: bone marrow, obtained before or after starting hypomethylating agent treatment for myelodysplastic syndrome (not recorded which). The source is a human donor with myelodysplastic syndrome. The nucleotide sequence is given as TGCGCCAGCAGCCAAGGGCAGGGGGCTGAGAACACTGAAGCTTTCTTT. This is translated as CASSQGQGAENTEAFF.